This T cell receptor (beta chain) was identified in a study of T cells in Graves' hyperthyroidism and ophthalmopathy. The V gene's germline CDR1 is LGHDT and CDR2 YNNKEL (reference sequence). The CDR3 length is 15 residues. This clonotype was found once. One junction end does not reproduce the germline sequence, and a read error may be involved. RNA transcripts provided the source from which TCR beta CDR3 regions were amplified. The HTBI primer set served for first-round RT-PCR of the TCR CDR3. TCRdb reanalysed the multiplex PCR reads using MiXCR and keeps one entry per CDR3 protein. Among hundreds of thousands of distinct CDR3 sequences listed, roughly 22% were seen once.

J is TRBJ1-5 and V is TRBV3-1; perhaps TRBD1 as D (6 bases). Material for sequencing was blood. The receptor was derived from a woman aged 70 to 79 with Graves' ophthalmopathy. The CDR3 region has the DNA TGTGCCAGCAGCCTCGGGACACTTAGCAATCAGCCCCGGCATTTT. Amino acid sequence: CASSLGTLSNQPRHF. The complete variable domain, with remaining parts taken from reference TRBV3-1 and TRBJ1-5, reads DTAVSQTPKYLVTQMGNDKSIKCEQNLGHDTMYWYKQDSKKFLKIMFSYNNKELIINETVPNRFSPKSPDKAHLNLHINSLELGDSAVYFCASSLGTLSNQPRHFGDGTRLSIL.